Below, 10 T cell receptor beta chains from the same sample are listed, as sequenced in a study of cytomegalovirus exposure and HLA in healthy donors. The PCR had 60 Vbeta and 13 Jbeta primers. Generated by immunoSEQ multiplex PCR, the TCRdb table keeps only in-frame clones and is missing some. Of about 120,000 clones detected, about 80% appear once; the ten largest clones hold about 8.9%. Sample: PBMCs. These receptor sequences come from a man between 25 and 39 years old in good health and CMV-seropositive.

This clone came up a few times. Written as DNA, the CDR3 is TGTGCTAGCGATGGACAGGGTCGGAACACCGGGGAGCTGTTTTTT. Translation: CASDGQGRNTGELFF. The rearrangement uses TRBV12-5 and TRBJ2-2; 8 nucleotides line up with TRBD1. This CDR3 comprises 15 residues. The germline V gene has CDR1 LGHNT and CDR2 FRNRAP. With V trimmed by 9 bases and J by 1 base, 7 bases remained unmatched. The whole variable domain, remainder taken from reference TRBV12-5 and TRBJ2-2, is DARVTQTPRHKVTEMGQEVTMRCQPILGHNTVFWYRQTMMQGLELLAYFRNRAPLDDSGMPKDRFSAEMPDATLATLKIQPSEPRDSAVYFCASDGQGRNTGELFFGEGSRLTVL.

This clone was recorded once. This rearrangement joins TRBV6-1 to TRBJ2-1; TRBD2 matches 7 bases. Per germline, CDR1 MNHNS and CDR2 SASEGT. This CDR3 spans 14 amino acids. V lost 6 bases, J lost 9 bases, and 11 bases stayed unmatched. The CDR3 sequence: CASRIGLEAFEQFF. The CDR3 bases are TGTGCCAGCAGGATCGGACTAGAGGCCTTTGAGCAGTTCTTC.

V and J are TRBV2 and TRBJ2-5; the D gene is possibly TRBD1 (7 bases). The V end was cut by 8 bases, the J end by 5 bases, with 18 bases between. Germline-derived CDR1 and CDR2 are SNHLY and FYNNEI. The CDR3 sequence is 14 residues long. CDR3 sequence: CASFRTGEEETQYF. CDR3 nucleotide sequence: TGTGCCAGCTTTAGAACAGGGGAGGAGGAGACCCAGTACTTC.

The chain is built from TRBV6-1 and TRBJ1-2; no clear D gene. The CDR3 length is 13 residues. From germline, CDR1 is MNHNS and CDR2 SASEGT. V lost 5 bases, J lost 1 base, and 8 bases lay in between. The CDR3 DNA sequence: TGTGCCAGCAGTTTGGCGGATAACTATGGCTACACCTTC. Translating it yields CASSLADNYGYTF.

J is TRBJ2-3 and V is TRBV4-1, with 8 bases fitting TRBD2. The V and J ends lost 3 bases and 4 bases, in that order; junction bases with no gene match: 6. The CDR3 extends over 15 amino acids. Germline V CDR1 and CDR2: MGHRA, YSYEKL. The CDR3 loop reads CASSHSGGSPDTQYF. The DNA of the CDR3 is TGCGCCAGCAGCCACAGCGGGGGTTCTCCAGATACGCAGTATTTT.

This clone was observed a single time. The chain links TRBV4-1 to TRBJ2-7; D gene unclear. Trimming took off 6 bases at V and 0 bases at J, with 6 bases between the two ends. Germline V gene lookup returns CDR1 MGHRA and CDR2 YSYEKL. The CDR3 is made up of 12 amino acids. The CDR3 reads CASSPNSYEQYF. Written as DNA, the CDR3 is TGCGCCAGCAGTCCTAACTCCTACGAGCAGTACTTC.

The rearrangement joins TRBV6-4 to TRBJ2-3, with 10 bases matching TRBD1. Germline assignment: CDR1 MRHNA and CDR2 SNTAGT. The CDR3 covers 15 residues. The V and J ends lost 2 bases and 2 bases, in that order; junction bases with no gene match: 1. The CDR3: CASSDGTGDTDTQYF. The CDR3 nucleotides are TGTGCCAGCAGTGACGGGACAGGGGACACAGATACGCAGTATTTT.

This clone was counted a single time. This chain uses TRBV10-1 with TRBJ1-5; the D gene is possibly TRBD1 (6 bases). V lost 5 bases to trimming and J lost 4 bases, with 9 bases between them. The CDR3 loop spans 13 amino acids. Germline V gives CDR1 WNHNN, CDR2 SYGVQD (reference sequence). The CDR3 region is CASSRGQNQPQHF. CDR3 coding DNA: TGCGCCAGCAGTCGTGGACAGAATCAGCCCCAGCATTTT.

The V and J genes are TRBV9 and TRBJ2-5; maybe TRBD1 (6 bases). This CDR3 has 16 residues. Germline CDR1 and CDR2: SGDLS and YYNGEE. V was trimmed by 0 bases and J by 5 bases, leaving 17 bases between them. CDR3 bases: TGTGCCAGCAGCGTAGATAGGGGGAGTGCATTGGAGACCCAGTACTTC. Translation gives CASSVDRGSALETQYF. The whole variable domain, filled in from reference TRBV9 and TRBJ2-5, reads DSGVTQTPKHLITATGQRVTLRCSPRSGDLSVYWYQQSLDQGLQFLIQYYNGEERAKGNILERFSAQQFPDLHSELNLSSLELGDSALYFCASSVDRGSALETQYFGPGTRLLVL.

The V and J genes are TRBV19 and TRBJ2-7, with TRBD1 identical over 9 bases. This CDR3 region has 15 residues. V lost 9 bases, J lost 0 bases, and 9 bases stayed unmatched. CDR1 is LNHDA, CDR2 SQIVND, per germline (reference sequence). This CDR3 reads CASKTGQGHSYEQYF. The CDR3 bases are TGTGCCAGCAAAACGGGACAGGGCCACTCCTACGAGCAGTACTTC.